Here is one T cell receptor beta chain with its context. The antigen is not known. This entry is derived from a study of cytomegalovirus exposure and HLA in healthy donors. General study findings and limits: In vitro checks showed that a few CMV-associated chains really do target CMV antigens. For cytomegalovirus status, the classifier reportedly gave diagnoses with high specificity and sensitivity.

The table came from immunoSEQ multiplex PCR; TCRdb's copy has only in-frame clones and leaves some out. In the table there are about 200,000 clones, about 81% of which are singletons. The ends were cut back, 0 bases at V and 6 bases at J, with 9 bases in the middle. The germline gives CDR1 GTSNPN, CDR2 SVGIG (reference sequence). This CDR3 spans 13 amino acids. The donors belonged to the 120-subject validation cohort, separate from the roughly 650-subject first cohort. The material sequenced was PBMCs. The V and J genes are TRBV30 and TRBJ1-5, with D unresolved. This clonotype was obtained from a woman aged 25 to 39 in good health and CMV-seronegative. CDR3 sequence (DNA): TGTGCCTGGAGTGTCGTATCCGGTCAGCCCCAGCATTTT. Amino acid sequence: CAWSVVSGQPQHF.